This TCR beta chain was captured in a study of CD8 T cells in ankylosing spondylitis. This clonotype was observed many times. Its antigen remains unidentified. Findings of the study overall: Within ankylosing spondylitis blood, a TCR beta motif made up of seven to nine highly homologous variants appeared to be characteristic.

Each CDR3 protein gets one entry after TCRdb re-called the 5' RACE reads with MiXCR. The sample contains some 220,000 distinct CDR3 sequences, about 7% of which appear only once. The sequence came from a male donor with ankylosing spondylitis. The sample comprised blood, either unsorted or a sorted T cell fraction (not recorded which).

CDR3 region: CASSRSDTNTEAFF. DNA of the CDR3: TGCGCCAGCAGCCGATCCGACACCAACACTGAAGCTTTCTTT. V usage is TRBV5-1 and J usage is TRBJ1-1, with no clear D. Looked up from germline, CDR1 is SGHRS and CDR2 is YFSETQ. Trimming cost V 4 bases and J 2 bases, with 12 bases left between them. This CDR3 contains 14 residues.